This entry is about one T cell receptor beta chain. Germline lookup yields CDR1 SGDLS and CDR2 YYNGEE. The CDR3 has 14 amino acids. This record belongs to a study of T cells after somatic rescue of genetic block. Some clones are missing from TCRdb's copy, which holds only in-frame ones; the method was immunoSEQ multiplex PCR. The data contain more than 14,000 clones, approximately 76% of them singletons. This rearrangement joins TRBV9 to TRBJ2-5; possible D gene TRBD2, 5 bases. The J call may be in error: the DNA end matches TRBJ2-7 better. Sequencing was carried out using peripheral blood mononuclear cells (PBMCs). This TCR derives from a boy under 18. The CDR3 region is CASSPLGAYNEQYF. CDR3 in DNA: TGTGCCAGCAGCCCACTGGGAGCGTACAACGAGCAGTACTTC.